This T cell receptor beta chain was obtained from a study of cytomegalovirus exposure and HLA in healthy donors. For the study at large: There were just under 400 genotyped donors. Of these, roughly 80% fell in the genetic ancestry cluster associated with self-reported Caucasian donors. The study's findings and limits: A later analysis reportedly found that, within productive TCRs, an Asian-associated ancestry cluster had fewer N-insertions than the mean observed across the roughly 700 donors. Generally TCR sequences proved uncommon, though certain public TCRs appeared in numerous donors. On later analysis, the bulk of CMV-associated TCR beta chains appeared to be HLA-restricted.

Both 60 Vbeta primers and 13 Jbeta primers went into the PCR. The table came from immunoSEQ multiplex PCR; TCRdb's copy has only in-frame clones and leaves some out. This table holds roughly 110,000 clones, 82% found once. Germline CDR1 and CDR2: SEHNR and FQNEAQ (reference sequence). The CDR3 contains 15 residues. The V end was cut by 5 bases, the J end by 0 bases, with 8 bases between. On this clone: Its antigen is not known.

The origin of this receptor is a young woman in good health and CMV-seronegative. The rearrangement uses TRBV7-9 and TRBJ2-6, with D maybe TRBD2 (6 bases). What was sequenced was PBMCs. This chain's CDR3 is CASSPEGSGANVLTF. For the CDR3, the DNA is TGTGCCAGCAGCCCGGAGGGCTCTGGGGCCAACGTCCTGACTTTC.